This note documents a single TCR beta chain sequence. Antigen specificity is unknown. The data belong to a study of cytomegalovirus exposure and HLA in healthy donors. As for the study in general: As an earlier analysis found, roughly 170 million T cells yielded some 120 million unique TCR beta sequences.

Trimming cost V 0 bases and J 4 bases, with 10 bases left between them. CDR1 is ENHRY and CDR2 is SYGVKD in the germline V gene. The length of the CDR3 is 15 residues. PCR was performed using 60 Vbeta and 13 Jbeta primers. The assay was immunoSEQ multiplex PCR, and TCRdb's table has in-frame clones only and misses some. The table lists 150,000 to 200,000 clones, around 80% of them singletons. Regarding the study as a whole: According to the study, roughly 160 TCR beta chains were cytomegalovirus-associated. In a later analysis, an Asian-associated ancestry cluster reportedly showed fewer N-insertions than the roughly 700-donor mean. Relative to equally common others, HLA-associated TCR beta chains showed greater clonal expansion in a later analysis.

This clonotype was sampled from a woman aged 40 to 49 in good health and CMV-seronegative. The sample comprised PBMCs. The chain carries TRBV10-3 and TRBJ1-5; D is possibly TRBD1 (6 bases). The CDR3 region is CAISESSQGNQPQHF. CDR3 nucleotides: TGTGCCATCAGTGAGTCGAGTCAGGGGAATCAGCCCCAGCATTTT.